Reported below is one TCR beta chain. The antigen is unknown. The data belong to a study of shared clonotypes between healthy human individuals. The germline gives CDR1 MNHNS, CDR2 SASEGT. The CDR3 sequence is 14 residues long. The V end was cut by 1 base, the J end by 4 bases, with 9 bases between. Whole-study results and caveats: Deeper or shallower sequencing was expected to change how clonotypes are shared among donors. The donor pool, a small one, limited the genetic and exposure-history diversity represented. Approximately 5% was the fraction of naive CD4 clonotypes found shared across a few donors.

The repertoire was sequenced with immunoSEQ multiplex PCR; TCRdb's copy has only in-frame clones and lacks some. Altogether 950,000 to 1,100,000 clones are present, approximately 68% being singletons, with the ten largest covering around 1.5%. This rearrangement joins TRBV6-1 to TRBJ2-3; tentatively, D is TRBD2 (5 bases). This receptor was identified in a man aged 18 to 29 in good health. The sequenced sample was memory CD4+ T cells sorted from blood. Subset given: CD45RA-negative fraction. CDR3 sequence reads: CASSEGGYADTQYF. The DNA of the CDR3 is TGTGCCAGCAGTGAAGGAGGGTACGCAGATACGCAGTATTTT.